This T cell receptor beta chain is drawn from a study of cytomegalovirus exposure and HLA in healthy donors. Study-wide points: Immune exposure information available was restricted to CMV serostatus. In vitro assays verified that three CMV-associated chains recognized CMV antigens specifically. A later analysis linked 15,000 to 20,000 TCR beta sequences to HLA alleles at 0.05 false discovery rate. Certain sequence variants were highly shared and formed a cluster, and this cluster was likely a sequencing artifact.

PCR used 60 Vbeta primers and 13 Jbeta primers. The data were produced by immunoSEQ multiplex PCR, yet TCRdb's version contains in-frame clones alone and is incomplete. The sample has some 98,000 clones, around 9.6% seen once. V trimming: 5 bases; J trimming: 4 bases; junction bases outside the gene matches: 3. Germline V gene data show CDR1 as SEHNR and CDR2 as FQNEAQ (reference sequence). The CDR3 extends over 15 amino acids. A single count supports this clone. Antigen specificity is unknown. Sample: PBMCs. J is TRBJ2-2 and V is TRBV7-9; TRBD2 agrees at 11 bases. The clonotype comes from a man aged 50-59 years in good health and CMV-seropositive. The CDR3 region is CASSPLAGVTGELFF. Written as DNA, the CDR3 is TGTGCCAGCAGCCCACTAGCGGGAGTCACCGGGGAGCTGTTTTTT.